The rows below give T cell receptor beta chains drawn from one sample of a study of cytomegalovirus exposure and HLA in healthy donors. TCRdb's table, derived via immunoSEQ multiplex PCR, lists solely in-frame clones and lacks some. The sample has some 120,000 clones, about four fifths seen once. The sequencing sample was made of PBMCs. The receptors shown here come from a man younger than 30 in good health and CMV-seronegative. Both conserved end residues are part of each CDR3. The order of the fields is clone size, V gene, D gene, J gene, CDR3 protein, CDR3 DNA. The D gene is left open where the match is weak. For some rows the clone size is stated as once, few or many, or as a class when expanded; others skip it.

clone_size: .
v_call: TRBV9
d_call: .
j_call: TRBJ2-3
cdr3_aa: CASSVSQAQTDTQYF
cdr3_nt: TGTGCCAGCAGCGTAAGTCAGGCTCAGACAGATACGCAGTATTTT

clone_size: .
v_call: TRBV7-9
d_call: .
j_call: TRBJ1-2
cdr3_aa: CASSTGIRYGYTF
cdr3_nt: TGTGCCAGCAGCACCGGGATTCGTTATGGCTACACCTTC

clone_size: .
v_call: TRBV11-3
d_call: .
j_call: TRBJ2-7
cdr3_aa: CASIKGRIPIEQYF
cdr3_nt: TGTGCCAGCATCAAAGGGAGGATTCCCATCGAGCAGTACTTC

clone_size: .
v_call: TRBV27
d_call: TRBD1
j_call: TRBJ2-3
cdr3_aa: CASVRQGSTHRTDTQYF
cdr3_nt: TGTGCCAGCGTGAGACAGGGATCTACTCACCGCACAGATACGCAGTATTTT

clone_size: few
v_call: TRBV19
d_call: TRBD1
j_call: TRBJ1-1
cdr3_aa: CASRHYSRGRAEKANTEAFF
cdr3_nt: TGTGCCAGCCGCCACTACAGCAGGGGGCGCGCGGAGAAGGCGAACACTGAAGCTTTCTTT

clone_size: .
v_call: TRBV29-1
d_call: .
j_call: TRBJ2-1
cdr3_aa: CSVAPNSYNEQFF
cdr3_nt: TGCAGCGTTGCCCCCAACTCCTACAATGAGCAGTTCTTC

clone_size: .
v_call: TRBV12-5
d_call: .
j_call: TRBJ1-1
cdr3_aa: CASGLDMGRAFF
cdr3_nt: TGTGCTAGTGGTTTGGATATGGGGCGCGCTTTCTTT

clone_size: .
v_call: TRBV7-2
d_call: TRBD1
j_call: TRBJ2-4
cdr3_aa: CASSSNRGMMNIQYF
cdr3_nt: TGTGCCAGCAGCTCCAACAGGGGTATGATGAACATTCAGTACTTC

clone_size: .
v_call: TRBV7-6
d_call: TRBD2
j_call: TRBJ2-1
cdr3_aa: CASSFTFLAGGESYNEQFF
cdr3_nt: TGTGCCAGCAGCTTCACTTTCCTAGCGGGGGGGGAGTCGTACAATGAGCAGTTCTTC

clone_size: .
v_call: TRBV14
d_call: .
j_call: TRBJ1-4
cdr3_aa: CASSLPDRRTNEKLFF
cdr3_nt: TGTGCCAGCAGCCTTCCCGACAGGCGGACTAATGAAAAACTGTTTTTT

clone_size: .
v_call: TRBV4-1
d_call: .
j_call: TRBJ1-4
cdr3_aa: CASSQAEGATNEKLFF
cdr3_nt: TGCGCCAGCAGCCAAGCGGAAGGGGCAACTAATGAAAAACTGTTTTTT

clone_size: .
v_call: TRBV5-1
d_call: TRBD2
j_call: TRBJ2-1
cdr3_aa: CASSLGLAGGPYNEQFF
cdr3_nt: TGCGCCAGCAGCTTGGGTCTAGCGGGGGGGCCGTACAATGAGCAGTTCTTC

clone_size: few
v_call: TRBV7-2
d_call: .
j_call: TRBJ1-1
cdr3_aa: CASSLPGSEAFF
cdr3_nt: TGTGCCAGCAGCTTACCAGGTTCAGAAGCTTTCTTT

clone_size: .
v_call: TRBV7-9
d_call: TRBD1
j_call: TRBJ1-1
cdr3_aa: CASSLVQGAGNTEAFF
cdr3_nt: TGTGCCAGCAGCTTGGTACAGGGGGCCGGAAACACTGAAGCTTTCTTT

clone_size: .
v_call: TRBV6-4
d_call: .
j_call: TRBJ2-3
cdr3_aa: CASSDRGSTDTQYF
cdr3_nt: TGTGCCAGCAGTGACAGGGGAAGCACAGATACGCAGTATTTT

clone_size: .
v_call: TRBV6-6
d_call: TRBD2
j_call: TRBJ2-7
cdr3_aa: CASSLKAGGTTYEQYF
cdr3_nt: TGTGCCAGCAGTTTGAAAGCGGGGGGGACAACCTACGAGCAGTACTTC

clone_size: .
v_call: TRBV27
d_call: TRBD1
j_call: TRBJ1-2
cdr3_aa: CATRTGGNLNYGYTF
cdr3_nt: TGTGCCACCCGGACAGGGGGGAACCTTAACTATGGCTACACCTTC

clone_size: .
v_call: TRBV5-1
d_call: .
j_call: TRBJ1-5
cdr3_aa: CASSLEGVSNQPQHF
cdr3_nt: TGCGCCAGCAGTCTGGAAGGGGTAAGCAATCAGCCCCAGCATTTT

clone_size: once
v_call: TRBV5-1
d_call: .
j_call: TRBJ2-1
cdr3_aa: CASSSQGSSYNEQFF
cdr3_nt: TGCGCCAGCAGCAGTCAGGGAAGCTCCTACAATGAGCAGTTCTTC

clone_size: .
v_call: TRBV10-3
d_call: .
j_call: TRBJ2-5
cdr3_aa: CAISEPDQETQYF
cdr3_nt: TGTGCCATCAGTGAGCCAGACCAAGAGACCCAGTACTTC

clone_size: once
v_call: TRBV7-9
d_call: TRBD1
j_call: TRBJ1-1
cdr3_aa: CASSLGQGRDTEAFF
cdr3_nt: TGTGCCAGCAGCTTGGGACAGGGTAGGGACACTGAAGCTTTCTTT

clone_size: .
v_call: TRBV6-1
d_call: .
j_call: TRBJ1-2
cdr3_aa: CASSSYWTTGEGYTF
cdr3_nt: TGTGCCAGCAGTTCATACTGGACGACCGGGGAGGGCTACACCTTC

clone_size: .
v_call: TRBV6-5
d_call: .
j_call: TRBJ1-1
cdr3_aa: CASSYSPGTEAFF
cdr3_nt: TGTGCCAGCAGTTACTCTCCGGGGACTGAAGCTTTCTTT

clone_size: .
v_call: TRBV2
d_call: TRBD1
j_call: TRBJ1-1
cdr3_aa: CASSARDRGRTEAFF
cdr3_nt: TGTGCCAGCAGTGCGAGGGACAGGGGAAGAACTGAAGCTTTCTTT

clone_size: .
v_call: TRBV11-2
d_call: TRBD1
j_call: TRBJ2-1
cdr3_aa: CASSSTGTGGRVEQFF
cdr3_nt: TGTGCCAGCAGCAGCACCGGGACAGGGGGCCGAGTTGAGCAGTTCTTC

clone_size: few
v_call: TRBV29-1
d_call: TRBD1
j_call: TRBJ2-7
cdr3_aa: CSVDGRGLGEQYF
cdr3_nt: TGCAGCGTTGATGGCAGGGGGCTAGGAGAGCAGTACTTC

clone_size: .
v_call: TRBV19
d_call: .
j_call: TRBJ1-6
cdr3_aa: CASNDSPYNSPLHF
cdr3_nt: TGTGCCAGTAACGACAGTCCCTATAATTCACCCCTCCACTTT

clone_size: .
v_call: TRBV6-1
d_call: TRBD2
j_call: TRBJ2-3
cdr3_aa: CASSSSGGEADTQYF
cdr3_nt: TGTGCCAGCAGTTCTAGCGGGGGAGAGGCAGATACGCAGTATTTT

clone_size: .
v_call: TRBV5-1
d_call: .
j_call: TRBJ2-7
cdr3_aa: CASSLKATGYEQYF
cdr3_nt: TGCGCCAGCAGCTTGAAGGCCACGGGCTACGAGCAGTACTTC

clone_size: .
v_call: TRBV7-3
d_call: TRBD2
j_call: TRBJ2-7
cdr3_aa: CASSSGSLAGGRSRPHF
cdr3_nt: TGTGCCAGCAGCTCCGGATCCCTAGCGGGGGGCCGGAGTCGCCCGCACTTC

clone_size: few
v_call: TRBV9
d_call: .
j_call: TRBJ2-3
cdr3_aa: CASSASGHQAGDTQYF
cdr3_nt: TGTGCCAGCAGCGCGTCGGGACACCAAGCCGGAGATACGCAGTATTTT

clone_size: .
v_call: TRBV19
d_call: TRBD1
j_call: TRBJ1-6
cdr3_aa: CASSMLWDRGSPLHF
cdr3_nt: TGTGCCAGTAGTATGTTATGGGACAGGGGTTCACCCCTCCACTTT

clone_size: .
v_call: TRBV7-2
d_call: .
j_call: TRBJ1-6
cdr3_aa: CASSSGIILRGSPLHF
cdr3_nt: TGTGCCAGCAGCTCCGGCATCATTCTCCGGGGATCACCCCTCCACTTT

clone_size: .
v_call: TRBV5-5
d_call: .
j_call: TRBJ1-2
cdr3_aa: CASTLSQGSGYTF
cdr3_nt: TGTGCCAGCACCCTTTCCCAGGGATCTGGCTACACCTTC

clone_size: .
v_call: TRBV5-1
d_call: .
j_call: TRBJ1-2
cdr3_aa: CASTTGLLYGYTF
cdr3_nt: TGCGCCAGCACAACAGGGCTGCTCTATGGCTACACCTTC

clone_size: .
v_call: TRBV4-1
d_call: TRBD2
j_call: TRBJ2-7
cdr3_aa: CASSPGLAYEQYF
cdr3_nt: TGCGCCAGCAGCCCGGGACTAGCTTACGAGCAGTACTTC

clone_size: .
v_call: TRBV6-5
d_call: TRBD2
j_call: TRBJ2-1
cdr3_aa: CASSYGSGGGYNEQFF
cdr3_nt: TGTGCCAGCAGTTACGGTTCCGGGGGGGGGTACAATGAGCAGTTCTTC

clone_size: .
v_call: TRBV9
d_call: .
j_call: TRBJ1-1
cdr3_aa: CASRDLIQGTWSVNTEAFF
cdr3_nt: TGTGCCAGCAGGGATCTCATCCAGGGTACTTGGTCCGTGAACACTGAAGCTTTCTTT

clone_size: .
v_call: TRBV7-2
d_call: .
j_call: TRBJ1-6
cdr3_aa: CASSLGQSYNSPLHF
cdr3_nt: TGTGCCAGCAGCTTAGGACAGTCCTATAATTCACCCCTCCACTTT

clone_size: .
v_call: TRBV6-6
d_call: .
j_call: TRBJ1-5
cdr3_aa: CASSYSGFKEPQHF
cdr3_nt: TGTGCCAGCAGTTACTCGGGCTTTAAGGAGCCCCAGCATTTT

clone_size: .
v_call: TRBV4-2
d_call: .
j_call: TRBJ2-3
cdr3_aa: CASSQGSYTDTQYF
cdr3_nt: TGTGCCAGCAGCCAAGGGAGCTACACAGATACGCAGTATTTT

clone_size: .
v_call: TRBV7-9
d_call: TRBD1
j_call: TRBJ1-1
cdr3_aa: CASSPGGDTEAFF
cdr3_nt: TGTGCCAGCAGCCCAGGGGGAGACACTGAAGCTTTCTTT

clone_size: .
v_call: TRBV5-1
d_call: .
j_call: TRBJ2-2
cdr3_aa: CASSPTVGELFF
cdr3_nt: TGCGCCAGCAGTCCGACAGTCGGGGAGCTGTTTTTT